This T cell receptor (beta chain) is drawn from a study of Ad26.COV2.S vaccination and SARS-CoV-2 variants. Sequencing was performed with immunoSEQ multiplex PCR; in TCRdb, only in-frame clones are kept and a portion is missing. This table holds roughly 330,000 clones, around 90% found once. Study-level points and caveats: CD8+ and CD4+ T cells specific for spike reportedly responded with substantial breadth after vaccination. Vaccine recipients posted higher spike-specific TCR breadth than their placebo counterparts.

The CDR3 runs to 17 residues. Between the trimmed V and J ends, which lost 0 bases and 0 bases, there was a span of 9 bases. Germline CDR1 and CDR2: MGHDK and SYGVNS. As regards this clone: Its specificity is unknown.

Indicated treatment: roughly 18 received Ad26.COV2.S at low or high dose, single or two shots; 5 received placebo; per-sample allocation not given. Specimen acquisition occurred on day 63 following the initial vaccine or placebo injection. Donation was by an adult aged 18-55 years who was in Boston. The study used a vaccine consisting of an Ad26 vector that expressed Wuhan-strain SARS-CoV-2 spike. This TCR derives from a person aged 18 to 65 who received the Ad26.COV2.S COVID-19 vaccine or a placebo. This specimen consisted of peripheral blood, obtained in a trial of Ad26.COV2.S vaccine versus placebo. This chain connects TRBV25-1 to TRBJ2-6; D is ambiguous. The CDR3: CASSEYGPGSGANVLTF. Written as DNA, the CDR3 is TGTGCCAGCAGTGAATATGGACCCGGCTCTGGGGCCAACGTCCTGACTTTC.